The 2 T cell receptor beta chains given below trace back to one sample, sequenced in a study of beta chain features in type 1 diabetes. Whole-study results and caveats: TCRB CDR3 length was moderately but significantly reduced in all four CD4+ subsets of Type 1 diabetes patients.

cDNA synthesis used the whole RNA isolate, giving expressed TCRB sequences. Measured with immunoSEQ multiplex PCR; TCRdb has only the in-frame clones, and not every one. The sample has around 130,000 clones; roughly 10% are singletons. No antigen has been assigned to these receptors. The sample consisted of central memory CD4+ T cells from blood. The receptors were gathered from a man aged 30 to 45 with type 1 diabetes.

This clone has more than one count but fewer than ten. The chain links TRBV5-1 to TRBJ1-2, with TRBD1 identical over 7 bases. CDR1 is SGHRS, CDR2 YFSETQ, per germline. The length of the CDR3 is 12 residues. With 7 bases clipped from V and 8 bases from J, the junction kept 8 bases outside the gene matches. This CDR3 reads CASRLGGRGYTF. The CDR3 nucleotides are TGCGCCAGCCGGTTAGGGGGCCGGGGCTACACCTTC.

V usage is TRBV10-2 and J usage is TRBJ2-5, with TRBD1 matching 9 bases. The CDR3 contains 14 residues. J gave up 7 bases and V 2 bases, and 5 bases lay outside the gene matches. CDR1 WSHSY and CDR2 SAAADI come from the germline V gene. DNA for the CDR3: TGCGCCAGCAGTGAGACAGGGGGCGAAGGGACCCAGTACTTC. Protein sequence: CASSETGGEGTQYF.